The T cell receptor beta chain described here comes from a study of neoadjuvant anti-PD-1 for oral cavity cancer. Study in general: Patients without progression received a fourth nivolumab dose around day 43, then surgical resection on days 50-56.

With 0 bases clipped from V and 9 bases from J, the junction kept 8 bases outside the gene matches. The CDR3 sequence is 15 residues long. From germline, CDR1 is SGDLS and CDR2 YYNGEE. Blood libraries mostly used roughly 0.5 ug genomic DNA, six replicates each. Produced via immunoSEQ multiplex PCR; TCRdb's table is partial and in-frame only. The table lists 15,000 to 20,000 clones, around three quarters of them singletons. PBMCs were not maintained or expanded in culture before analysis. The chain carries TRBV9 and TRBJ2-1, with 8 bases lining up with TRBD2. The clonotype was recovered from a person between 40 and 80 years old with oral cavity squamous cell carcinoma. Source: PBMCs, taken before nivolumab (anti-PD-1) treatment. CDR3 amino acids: CASSVAQRERSEQFF. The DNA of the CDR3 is TGTGCCAGCAGCGTAGCTCAGCGGGAGCGGAGTGAGCAGTTCTTC.